The TCR beta chain under discussion was sequenced for a study of blood T cell repertoires in COVID-19. Original methodology: How many nucleated cells were present was estimated from reference gene primer amplification. Clones were read by immunoSEQ multiplex PCR, and TCRdb kept only the in-frame ones, dropping some. V and J calls and clone size are given by that table; D and trimming were obtained from the DNA. The sample includes roughly 150,000 clones, about 85% of them seen just once. CDR3 length equals 16 residues. CDR1 and CDR2 (germline): LGHNT, FRNRAP. With 5 bases clipped from V and 3 bases from J, the junction kept 11 bases outside the gene matches.

The sequenced sample was PBMCs or T cells enriched from blood (not recorded which). The chain carries TRBV12-5 and TRBJ2-3; TRBD2 matches at 7 bases. The TCR sequence derives from a woman between 40 and 50 years old who had been exposed to COVID-19. The CDR3: CASGPRASGGTDTQYF. The CDR3 DNA sequence: TGTGCTAGTGGTCCTAGGGCTAGCGGTGGAACAGATACGCAGTATTTT.